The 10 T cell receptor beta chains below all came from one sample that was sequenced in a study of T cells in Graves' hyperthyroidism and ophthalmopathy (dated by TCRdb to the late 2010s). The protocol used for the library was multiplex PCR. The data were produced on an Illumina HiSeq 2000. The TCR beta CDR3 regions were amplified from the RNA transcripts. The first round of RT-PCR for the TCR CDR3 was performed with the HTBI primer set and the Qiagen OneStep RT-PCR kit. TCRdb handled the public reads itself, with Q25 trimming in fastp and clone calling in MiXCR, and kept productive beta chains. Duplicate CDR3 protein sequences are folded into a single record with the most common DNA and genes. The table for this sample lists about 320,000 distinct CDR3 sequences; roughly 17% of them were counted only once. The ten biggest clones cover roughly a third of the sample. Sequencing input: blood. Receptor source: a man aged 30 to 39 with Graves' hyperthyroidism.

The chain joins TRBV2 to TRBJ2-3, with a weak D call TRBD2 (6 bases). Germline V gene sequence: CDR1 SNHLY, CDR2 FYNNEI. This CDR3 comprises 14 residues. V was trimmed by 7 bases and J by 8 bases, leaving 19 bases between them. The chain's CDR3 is CASISGLTGVTQYF. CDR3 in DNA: TGTGCCAGCATATCGGGGCTAACGGGAGTTACGCAGTATTTT. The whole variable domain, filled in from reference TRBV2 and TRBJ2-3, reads EPEVTQTPSHQVTQMGQEVILRCVPISNHLYFYWYRQILGQKVEFLVSFYNNEISEKSEIFDDQFSVERPDGSNFTLKIRSTKLEDSAMYFCASISGLTGVTQYFGPGTRLTVL.

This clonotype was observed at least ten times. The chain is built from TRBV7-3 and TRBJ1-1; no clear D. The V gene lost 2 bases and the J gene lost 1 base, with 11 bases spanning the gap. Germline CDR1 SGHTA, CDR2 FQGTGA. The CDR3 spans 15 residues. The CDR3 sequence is CASSLLKVPNTEAFF. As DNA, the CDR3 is TGTGCCAGCAGCTTATTAAAAGTCCCGAACACTGAAGCTTTCTTT.

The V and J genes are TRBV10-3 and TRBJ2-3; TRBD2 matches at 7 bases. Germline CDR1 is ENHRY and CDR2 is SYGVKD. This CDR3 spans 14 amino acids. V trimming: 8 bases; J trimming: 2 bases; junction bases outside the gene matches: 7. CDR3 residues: CAIGQRDTTDTQYF. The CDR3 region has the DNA TGTGCCATCGGCCAGCGGGATACCACAGATACGCAGTATTTT.

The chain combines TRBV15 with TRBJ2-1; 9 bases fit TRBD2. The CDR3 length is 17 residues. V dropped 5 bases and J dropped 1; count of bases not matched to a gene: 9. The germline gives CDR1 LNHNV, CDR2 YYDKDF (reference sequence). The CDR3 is CATSGGKLAGSYNEQFF. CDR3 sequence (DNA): TGTGCCACCAGCGGAGGGAAGCTAGCGGGGTCCTACAATGAGCAGTTCTTC.

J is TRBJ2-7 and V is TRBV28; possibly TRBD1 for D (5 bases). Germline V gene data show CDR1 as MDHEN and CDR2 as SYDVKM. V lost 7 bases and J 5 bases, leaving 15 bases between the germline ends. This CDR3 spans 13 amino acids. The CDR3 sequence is CASNRQFRDEQYF. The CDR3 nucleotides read TGTGCCAGCAATCGACAGTTTCGAGACGAGCAGTACTTC.

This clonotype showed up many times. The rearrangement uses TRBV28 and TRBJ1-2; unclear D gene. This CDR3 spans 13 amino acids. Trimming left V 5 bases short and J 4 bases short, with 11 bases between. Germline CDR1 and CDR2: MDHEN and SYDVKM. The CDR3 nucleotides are TGTGCCAGCAGTCCCCCCCGCATCTATGGCTACACCTTC. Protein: CASSPPRIYGYTF.

CDR3 in DNA: TGTGCCACCAGCGCTAGATCCCAACAGCACGAGCAGTACTTC. This sequence encodes CATSARSQQHEQYF. The chain recombines TRBV15 with TRBJ2-7; the D is unclear. The V end was cut by 5 bases, the J end by 5 bases, with 16 bases between. In germline, CDR1 is LNHNV, CDR2 YYDKDF (reference sequence). The length of the CDR3 is 14 residues.

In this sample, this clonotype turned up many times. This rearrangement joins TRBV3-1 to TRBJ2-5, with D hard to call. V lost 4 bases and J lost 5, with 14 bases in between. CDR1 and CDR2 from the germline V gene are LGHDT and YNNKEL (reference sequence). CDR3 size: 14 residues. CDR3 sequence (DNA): TGTGCCAGCAGCCCCCGATGGGGTGGGGAGACCCAGTACTTC. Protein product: CASSPRWGGETQYF.

In DNA, the CDR3 is TGCGCCAGCTCCCCTTCCGGGCAGCCGAACACTGAAGCTTTCTTT. This sequence encodes CASSPSGQPNTEAFF. This chain uses TRBV5-1 with TRBJ1-1; D unresolved. V lost 7 bases and J 1 base, leaving 17 bases between the germline ends. The CDR3 is made up of 15 amino acids. The germline gives CDR1 SGHRS, CDR2 YFSETQ.

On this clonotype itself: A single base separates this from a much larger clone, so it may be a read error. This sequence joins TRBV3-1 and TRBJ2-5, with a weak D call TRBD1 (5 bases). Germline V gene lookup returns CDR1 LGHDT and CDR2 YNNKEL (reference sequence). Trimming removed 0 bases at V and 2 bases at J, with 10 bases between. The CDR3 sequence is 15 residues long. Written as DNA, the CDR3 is TGTGCCAGCAGCCAAGACAACAGGTTGCAAGAGACCCAGTACTTC. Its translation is CASSQDNRLQETQYF.